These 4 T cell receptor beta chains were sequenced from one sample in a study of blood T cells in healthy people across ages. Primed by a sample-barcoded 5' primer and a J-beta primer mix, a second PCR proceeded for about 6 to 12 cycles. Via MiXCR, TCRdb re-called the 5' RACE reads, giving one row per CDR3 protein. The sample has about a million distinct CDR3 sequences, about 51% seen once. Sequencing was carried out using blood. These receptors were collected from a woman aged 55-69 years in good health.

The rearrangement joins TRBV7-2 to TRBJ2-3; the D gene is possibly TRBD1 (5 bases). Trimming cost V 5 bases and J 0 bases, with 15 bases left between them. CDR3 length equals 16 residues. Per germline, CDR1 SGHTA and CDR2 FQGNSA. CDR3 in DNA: TGTGCCAGCAGCCCTTTCGCCAGGACAAGCACAGATACGCAGTATTTT. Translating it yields CASSPFARTSTDTQYF.

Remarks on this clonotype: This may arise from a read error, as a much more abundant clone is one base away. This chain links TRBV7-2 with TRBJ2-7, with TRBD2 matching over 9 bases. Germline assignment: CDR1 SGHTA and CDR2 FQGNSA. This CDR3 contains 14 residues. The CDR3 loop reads CAGSLAGVPYEQYF. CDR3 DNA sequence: TGTGCCGGCAGCTTAGCGGGAGTCCCCTACGAGCAGTACTTC. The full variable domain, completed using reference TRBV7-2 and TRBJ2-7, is GAGVSQSPSNKVTEKGKDVELRCDPISGHTALYWYRQSLGQGLEFLIYFQGNSAPDKSGLPSDRFSAERTGGSVSTLTIQRTQQEDSAVYLCAGSLAGVPYEQYFGPGTRLTVT.

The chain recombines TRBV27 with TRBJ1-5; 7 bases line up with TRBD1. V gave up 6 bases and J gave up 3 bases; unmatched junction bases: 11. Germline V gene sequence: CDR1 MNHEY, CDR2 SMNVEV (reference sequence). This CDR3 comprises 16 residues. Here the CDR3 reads CASSPKTGALNQPQHF. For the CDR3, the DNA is TGTGCCAGCAGCCCAAAAACAGGGGCTCTCAATCAGCCCCAGCATTTT.

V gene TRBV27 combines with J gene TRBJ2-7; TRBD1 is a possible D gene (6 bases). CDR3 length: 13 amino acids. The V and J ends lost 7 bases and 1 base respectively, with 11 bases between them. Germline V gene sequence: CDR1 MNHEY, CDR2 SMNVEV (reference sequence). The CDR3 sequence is CASKEGGSYEQYF. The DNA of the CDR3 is TGTGCCAGCAAGGAAGGGGGTTCCTACGAGCAGTACTTC.